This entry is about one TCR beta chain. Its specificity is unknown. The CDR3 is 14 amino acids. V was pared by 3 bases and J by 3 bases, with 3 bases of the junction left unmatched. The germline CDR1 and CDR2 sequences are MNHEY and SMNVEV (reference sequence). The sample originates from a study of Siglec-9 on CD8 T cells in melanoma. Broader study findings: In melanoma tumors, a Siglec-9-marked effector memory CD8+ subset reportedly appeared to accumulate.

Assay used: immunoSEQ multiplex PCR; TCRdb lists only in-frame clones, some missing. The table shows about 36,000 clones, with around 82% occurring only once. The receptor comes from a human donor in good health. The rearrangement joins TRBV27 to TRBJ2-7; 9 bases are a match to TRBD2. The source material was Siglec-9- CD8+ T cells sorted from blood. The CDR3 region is CASSLRGGIYEQYF. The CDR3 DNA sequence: TGTGCCAGCAGTTTGCGGGGGGGAATCTACGAGCAGTACTTC.